One sample yielded the 20 T cell receptor beta chains listed below, sequenced in a study of blood T cells in healthy people across ages. Primed by a sample-barcoded 5' primer and a J-beta primer mix, a second PCR proceeded for 7 to 11 cycles. TCRdb independently ran MiXCR on the 5' RACE reads; one entry per CDR3 protein. The table records roughly 1 million distinct CDR3 sequences, under 30% of them present only once. This sample also belongs to another study, concerning T cells of mothers and their children.

The sequenced sample consisted of blood. The receptors were sampled from a girl aged 2 to 10 in good health.

On this clonotype: A junction end diverges from the germline sequence, so it may reflect a read error. CDR3 protein: CASSLSEDFF. The CDR3, as DNA: TGTGCCAGCAGCTTAAGTGAGGATTTCTTC. The rearrangement links TRBV7-9 to TRBJ2-5; D remains ambiguous. The length of the CDR3 is 10 residues. Germline-derived CDR1 and CDR2 are SEHNR and FQNEAQ (reference sequence).

This chain connects TRBV7-3 to TRBJ2-3; 9 bases agree with TRBD2. In germline, CDR1 is SGHTA, CDR2 FQGTGA. The CDR3 covers 15 residues. V gave up 5 bases and J gave up 4 bases; unmatched junction bases: 7. CDR3 in amino acids: CASSPIAGAADTQYF. The CDR3 DNA sequence: TGTGCCAGCAGCCCAATAGCGGGGGCGGCAGATACGCAGTATTTT.

The chain employs TRBV12-3 or TRBV12-4 and TRBJ2-5, with TRBD1 matching 10 bases. V shed 6 bases, J shed 5 bases, and the junction held 9 bases outside the gene matches. The CDR3 is 15 amino acids. The DNA of the CDR3 is TGTGCCAGCAGCCGACAGGGGGCAAGTGAGGAGACCCAGTACTTC. This codes for CASSRQGASEETQYF.

The chain combines TRBV4-2 with TRBJ2-3; 9 nucleotides match TRBD2. Germline V CDR1 and CDR2: LGHNA, YNFKEQ. J gave up 5 bases and V 0 bases, and 6 bases lay outside the gene matches. The CDR3 length is 16 residues. The CDR3 region is CASSQERTAGGDTQYF. The CDR3 region has the DNA TGTGCCAGCAGCCAAGAGAGGACAGCGGGGGGAGATACGCAGTATTTT.

V usage is TRBV28 and J usage is TRBJ2-1; 13 bases agree with TRBD2. V lost 3 bases, J lost 5 bases, and 10 bases stayed unmatched. The CDR3 sequence is 18 residues long. CDR1 MDHEN and CDR2 SYDVKM come from the germline V gene. The DNA for the CDR3 is TGTGCCAGCAGTTTTTCTGGACTAGCGGGAGTGAGGGACAATGAGCAGTTCTTC. Protein: CASSFSGLAGVRDNEQFF. The full variable domain, completed using reference TRBV28 and TRBJ2-1, is DVKVTQSSRYLVKRTGEKVFLECVQDMDHENMFWYRQDPGLGLRLIYFSYDVKMKEKGDIPEGYSVSREKKERFSLILESASTNQTSMYLCASSFSGLAGVRDNEQFFGPGTRLTVL.

The chain uses TRBV29-1 and TRBJ2-7; D call uncertain. The DNA end is a closer match to TRBJ2-5, so the J assignment may be wrong. Germline CDR1 and CDR2: SQVTM and ANQGSEA. The CDR3 spans 12 residues. CDR3 coding DNA: TGCAGCGTCATGGACGGTCAAGAGACCCAGTACTTC. It codes for CSVMDGQETQYF.

The chain joins TRBV5-1 to TRBJ2-5; 7 positions match TRBD2. Per germline, CDR1 SGHRS and CDR2 YFSETQ. This CDR3 region has 14 residues. J gave up 3 bases and V 1 base, and 3 bases lay outside the gene matches. The CDR3 nucleotides are TGCGCCAGCAGCTTGTGGGGGACTAAAGAGACCCAGTACTTC. Translation gives CASSLWGTKETQYF.

J is TRBJ1-4 and V is TRBV20-1, with D hard to call. The ends were cut back, 0 bases at V and 0 bases at J, with 8 bases in the middle. The CDR3 is 15 amino acids. Germline lookup yields CDR1 DFQATT and CDR2 SNEGSKA (reference sequence). This chain's CDR3 is CSAREDGATNEKLFF. The CDR3 DNA follows: TGCAGTGCTAGAGAGGACGGTGCAACTAATGAAAAACTGTTTTTT.

V is TRBV3-1 and J is TRBJ1-1; D might be TRBD1 (5 bases). Trimming stripped 5 bases from V and 11 bases from J, with 18 bases between. From germline, CDR1 is LGHDT and CDR2 YNNKEL (reference sequence). This CDR3 is 13 amino acids long. The CDR3 nucleotides are TGTGCCAGCAGCACCCGGGACTCTTATCTGGCTTTCTTT. This codes for CASSTRDSYLAFF.

This clonotype was seen a handful of times. V is TRBV7-2 and J is TRBJ2-4; D possibly corresponds to TRBD1 (6 bases). V was pared by 4 bases and J by 8 bases, with 18 bases between. The CDR3 sequence is 15 residues long. Germline V gives CDR1 SGHTA, CDR2 FQGNSA. The CDR3 DNA sequence: TGTGCCAGCAGCTCATCGGGCAGGGGATTAGACATTCAGTACTTC. It specifies CASSSSGRGLDIQYF.

This clonotype was recorded a few times. This chain uses TRBV7-6 with TRBJ1-4; TRBD1 might be the D (5 bases). V lost 4 bases to trimming and J lost 5 bases, with 14 bases between them. Germline V lookup: CDR1 SGHVS, CDR2 FNYEAQ. This CDR3 is built from 15 residues. CDR3 sequence reads: CASSSWVGGNEKLFF. Here the CDR3 DNA reads TGTGCCAGCAGCTCCTGGGTCGGGGGGAATGAAAAACTGTTTTTT.

Concerning this clonotype itself: A much larger clone lies a single base off, so this may be a read error. The rearrangement links TRBV7-9 to TRBJ1-4; perhaps TRBD1 as D (5 bases). Germline assignment: CDR1 SEHNR and CDR2 FQNEAQ (reference sequence). Trimming took off 3 bases at V and 8 bases at J, with 13 bases between the two ends. This CDR3 is built from 14 residues. CDR3 amino acids: CASSFRDGKEKLFF. The CDR3 DNA reads TGTGCCAGCAGCTTCCGGGACGGGAAGGAAAAACTGTTTTTT.

J is TRBJ2-7 and V is TRBV3-1; no definite D call. Trimming took off 2 bases at V and 3 bases at J, with 8 bases between the two ends. The CDR3 covers 13 residues. Germline V lookup: CDR1 LGHDT, CDR2 YNNKEL (reference sequence). In DNA, the CDR3 is TGTGCCAGCAGCCAAAGGAGACTCTACGAGCAGTACTTC. Protein sequence: CASSQRRLYEQYF.

CDR3 DNA sequence: TGCAGTGCCCACCTAAGGGGCGGGAGGGCCGGTGCGGAGACCCAGTACTTC. It encodes CSAHLRGGRAGAETQYF. This chain links TRBV20-1 with TRBJ2-5; TRBD2 matches at 9 bases. This CDR3 spans 17 amino acids. Germline V CDR1 and CDR2: DFQATT, SNEGSKA (reference sequence). The V segment lost 6 bases and the J segment 5 bases; nucleotides outside the gene matches: 19.

This chain joins TRBV20-1 and TRBJ1-4; no reliable D call. CDR3 length: 14 amino acids. Germline loops: CDR1 DFQATT, CDR2 SNEGSKA (reference sequence). Trimming pared 8 bases from V and 0 bases from J, leaving 13 bases between. The CDR3 loop reads CSRGRLATNEKLFF. The CDR3 nucleotides are TGCAGTCGAGGGAGGCTGGCAACTAATGAAAAACTGTTTTTT.

This clonotype has a handful of counts. The CDR3 loop is CASSQVGGSSNTEAFF. CDR3 bases: TGTGCCAGCAGCCAAGTAGGCGGCAGCTCGAACACTGAAGCTTTCTTT. The chain employs TRBV14 and TRBJ1-1; D is unresolved. The CDR3 spans 16 residues. The germline CDR1 and CDR2 sequences are SGHDN and FVKESK. Trimming left V 1 base short and J 1 base short, with 13 bases between.

This clonotype was seen at least ten times. The rearrangement links TRBV20-1 to TRBJ2-5; D might be TRBD1 or TRBD2, each matching 5 bases. The CDR3 is 13 amino acids. V shed 6 bases and J shed 1 base, with 12 bases lying between them. Per the germline V gene, CDR1 is DFQATT and CDR2 is SNEGSKA (reference sequence). In nucleotides, the CDR3 is TGCAGTGCGCCGGGACGGACCCAAGAGACCCAGTACTTC. It codes for CSAPGRTQETQYF.

This clonotype was seen more than once but under ten times. The chain has TRBV28 and TRBJ1-2; D unresolved. Per the germline V gene, CDR1 is MDHEN and CDR2 is SYDVKM. With 3 bases removed from V and 6 bases from J, the gap between germline ends came to 14 bases. The CDR3 sequence is 14 residues long. CDR3 sequence (DNA): TGTGCCAGCAGTTTGAGTGGACCTAGGAATGGCTACACCTTC. Its protein product is CASSLSGPRNGYTF.

The genes are TRBV5-1 and TRBJ2-5, with D perhaps TRBD1 (6 bases). Germline V CDR1 and CDR2: SGHRS, YFSETQ. Trimming left V 5 bases short and J 1 base short, with 12 bases between. This CDR3 has 14 residues. In nucleotides, the CDR3 is TGCGCCAGCAGACGAAGGACAGCCCAAGAGACCCAGTACTTC. This gives the protein CASRRRTAQETQYF.

The rearrangement links TRBV25-1 to TRBJ2-6; D remains unclear. The CDR3 runs 16 residues. Trimming pared 3 bases from V and 4 bases from J, leaving 13 bases between. CDR1 is MGHDK and CDR2 is SYGVNS in the germline V gene. The CDR3 is CASSDRRPSGANVLTF. The CDR3 bases are TGTGCCAGCAGTGATCGACGGCCCTCCGGGGCCAACGTCCTGACTTTC.